Listed below are T cell receptor beta chains from one sample, sequenced in a study of blood T cell repertoires in COVID-19. The assay was immunoSEQ multiplex PCR, and TCRdb's table has in-frame clones only and misses some. The sample lists 130,000 to 150,000 clones; roughly 82% were seen once. The sequencing input was peripheral blood. The receptors originated from a man between 60 and 75 years old with active or convalescent COVID-19. Both conserved end residues are part of each CDR3. A D gene is named only where the DNA matches it firmly. Where a row states a size, it is once, few, many or the class of an expanded clone; other rows omit it.

d_call j_call clone_size v_call cdr3_nt cdr3_aa
TRBD2 TRBJ2-2 . TRBV10-3 TGTGCCATCATGACGTCTAGCGGGAGCAGCTGGGTCACCGGGGAGCTGTTTTTT CAIMTSSGSSWVTGELFF
. TRBJ1-1 . TRBV12-3/TRBV12-4 TGTGCCACCCAAGGGAGTCGGGTCACTGAAGCTTTCTTT CATQGSRVTEAFF
. TRBJ2-2 . TRBV27 TGTGCCAGCTGGACGCGGACAGTAACCGGGGAGCTGTTTTTT CASWTRTVTGELFF
. TRBJ1-2 . TRBV19 TGTGCCAGTCTAGGCAGCCAGCTCGATGGCTACACCTTC CASLGSQLDGYTF
TRBD1 TRBJ1-2 . TRBV3-1/TRBV3-2 TGTGCCAGCAGCCCAATTCCGGACAGGGGGGCTAACTATGGCTACACCTTC CASSPIPDRGANYGYTF
TRBD2 TRBJ2-1 . TRBV2 TGTGCCAGCAGTGATCTAGCGGGAGTGGGTGAGCAGTTCTTC CASSDLAGVGEQFF
. TRBJ1-2 . TRBV7-8 TGTGCCAGCAGCCCACGAAACGGACACTCCGGGAACTATGGCTACACCTTC CASSPRNGHSGNYGYTF
TRBD1 TRBJ1-1 . TRBV5-1 TGCGCCAGCACCACTGTCTCGACAGGGGACACTGAAGCTTTCTTT CASTTVSTGDTEAFF
. TRBJ1-2 . TRBV25-1 TGTGCCAGCTCACCTTCACGGGGAATAGTAAACTATGGCTACACCTTC CASSPSRGIVNYGYTF
TRBD1 TRBJ1-6 . TRBV9 TGTGCCAGCAGCGTAGCGCCAGGGGGCGACTATAATTCACCCCTCCACTTT CASSVAPGGDYNSPLHF
. TRBJ2-3 . TRBV5-6 TGTGCCAGCAGCTTGGTGCAGACAGATACGCAGTATTTT CASSLVQTDTQYF
. TRBJ2-5 . TRBV24-1 TGTGCCACCAGTGATCCTAGCAGCCTCATTGAGACCCAGTACTTC CATSDPSSLIETQYF
TRBD2 TRBJ2-5 . TRBV18 TGTGCCAGCTCACAAAATAGGGGACTAGCGGGGGGGCCGTCGAAGACCCAGTACTTC CASSQNRGLAGGPSKTQYF
. TRBJ2-6 . TRBV18 TGTGCCAGCTCACCACCCGGGACTCCCCAACTGGGGGCCAACGTCCTGACTTTC CASSPPGTPQLGANVLTF
TRBD1 TRBJ2-3 . TRBV9 TGTGCCAGCAGCCCAGGAGGACAGGGACGAGATACGCAGTATTTT CASSPGGQGRDTQYF
. TRBJ1-1 . TRBV27 TGTGCCAGCAGTTTATCCGTGAACACTGAAGCTTTCTTT CASSLSVNTEAFF
TRBD1 TRBJ1-2 . TRBV6-2/TRBV6-3 TGTGCCAGCAGTACTTACCCAGGACAGGGGAACTATGGCTACACCTTC CASSTYPGQGNYGYTF
. TRBJ2-1 once TRBV18 TGTGCCAGCTCACCAGCAGGGTCTCTTTACAATGAGCAGTTCTTC CASSPAGSLYNEQFF
TRBD2 TRBJ2-5 . TRBV18 TGTGCCAGCTCACCACCGACGGGCGGGGGCCAAGAGACCCAGTACTTC CASSPPTGGGQETQYF
. TRBJ2-1 once TRBV5-1 TGCGCCAGCAGCTACGAACAGGGATACAATGAGCAGTTCTTC CASSYEQGYNEQFF
. TRBJ2-2 . TRBV7-9 TGTGCCAGCACCCCGCCCGGTTCGGTTGCAGGGTTTGGCACCGGGGAGCTGTTTTTT CASTPPGSVAGFGTGELFF
. TRBJ2-1 . TRBV5-1 TGCGCCAGCAGCGGGCAGGGGGGCCACAATGAGCAGTTCTTC CASSGQGGHNEQFF
. TRBJ1-2 . TRBV6-1 TGTGCCAGCAGTGACAGCGGGTTAGCTAACTATGGCTACACCTTC CASSDSGLANYGYTF
TRBD2 TRBJ2-5 few TRBV6-5 TGTGCCAGCAGGCCGACCTGGACTAGGAAAGAGACCCAGTACTTC CASRPTWTRKETQYF
. TRBJ2-2 . TRBV2 TGTGCCAGCATCGGCGGGGTGTACACCGGGGAGCTGTTTTTT CASIGGVYTGELFF